This entry describes one TCR beta chain. This clone showed up just once. The clone's antigen remains unknown. No qualities accompany the bases; no much larger clone lies one base away. The trial excluded patients who had a history of autoimmune disease or were on systemic immunosuppression. In every dose cohort, peripheral blood was drawn for TCR sequencing at baseline, cycle 4 day 1, and cycle 7 day 1. The samples were taken from a phase I, first-in-human, multicenter, open-label dose-escalation trial of ivuxolimab. Adults with locally advanced or metastatic melanoma, renal cell carcinoma, hepatocellular carcinoma or head and neck squamous cell carcinoma were enrolled in the trial. Before TCR sequencing, CD4+ and CD8+ T cells were separately sorted from peripheral blood. Genomic DNA was extracted from sorted cells for sequencing of the TCRbeta CDR3 region. The immunoSEQ Assay was used to sequence the TCRbeta CDR3 regions. In TCRdb, the immuneACCESS table is reduced to in-frame sequences with V and J assigned. These tables do not hold every clone; where another copy was compared, an unresolved V gene accounts for under half, and the others remain unexplained. The sample table shows over 65,000 clones, and less than 95% are seen once. More than 1.5% of the sample belongs to the ten largest clones.

This entry comes from a study of OX40 agonist ivuxolimab in advanced cancers. The study in broad terms: Ivuxolimab was an agonistic, fully human IgG2 monoclonal antibody directed against OX40 (CD134), a costimulatory receptor. Intravenous ivuxolimab was administered to patients every 2 weeks at six dose levels: 0.01, 0.1, 0.3, 1.5, 3 and 10 mg/kg. Of the approximately 50 patients in dose escalation, 19 had hepatocellular carcinoma, some 15 had melanoma, 9 had renal cell carcinoma and 9 had head and neck cancer. A male proportion of 70% to 90% and a mean age of about 60 years, ranging from about 23 to 79, were recorded for the dose-escalation cohort. Prior anti-PD-1, anti-PD-L1 or anti-CTLA-4 therapy was permitted, and checkpoint inhibitors had been received by less than 45% of dose-escalation patients. Partial responses were achieved by three dose-escalation patients, of whom one had hepatocellular carcinoma and two had cutaneous melanoma. The purpose of peripheral TCRbeta sequencing was to test whether ivuxolimab changed TCR sequence diversity and led to clonal T-cell expansion. The paper reports the monotherapy dose-escalation portion (N of about 52 patients) of the phase I ivuxolimab trial. Overall results and qualifications from the work: Low levels of normalized T-cell clonal expansion were also shown by some nonresponding patients. Antigen specificity was not determined for the clonally expanded peripheral T cells. In partial responders in the 0.1-3.0 mg/kg groups, normalized peripheral clonal expansion was found to be among the lowest, especially among CD8+ T cells. At doses of 0.1 to 3.0 mg/kg, clonal expansion of both CD4+ and CD8+ blood T cells was observed from baseline to week 6. On average, CD8+ T cells showed more expanded clones than CD4+ T cells after ivuxolimab.

There are 11 amino acids in the CDR3, from cysteine to phenylalanine inclusive. Only the CDR3 portion is preserved as DNA: 33 bases, with reading frame beginning at the first base. At the junction V is shortened by 8 bases and J by 7 bases, with 12 bases in between. The germline V gene gives CDR1 as MGHRA and CDR2 as YSYEKL. The chain joins TRBV4-1 to TRBJ2-7; TRBD2 is a possible D gene, resting on 6 matching bases. This material consisted of CD4+ or CD8+ T cells sorted from blood, taken in a trial of the OX40 agonist ivuxolimab. This clonotype was obtained from an adult with an advanced solid tumor such as melanoma, head and neck, liver or kidney cancer. The nucleotide sequence reads TGCGCCAGCCCTCGGGCGGGAGAGCAGTACTTC. This is translated as CASPRAGEQYF.